Presented here are 8 T cell receptor beta chains from one specimen sequenced in a study of blood T cell repertoires in COVID-19. Measured with immunoSEQ multiplex PCR; TCRdb has only the in-frame clones, and not every one. Found here are 100,000 or so clones, around 84% of them singletons; the top ten hold 10% to 15%. The specimen sequenced was peripheral blood. The receptors come from a woman aged 60-75 years in a cohort sampled during active or convalescent COVID-19.

V gene TRBV3-1 (or the pseudogene TRBV3-2) combines with J gene TRBJ1-1; D possibly corresponds to TRBD1 (6 bases). CDR3 length: 13 residues. Germline V lookup: CDR1 LGHDT, CDR2 YNNKEL (reference sequence). Trimming took off 4 bases at V and 5 bases at J, with 11 bases between the two ends. The DNA of the CDR3 is TGTGCCAGCAGCCGCAGGGGTGAAACTGAAGCTTTCTTT. Its protein is CASSRRGETEAFF.

This clone was picked up a small number of times. The chain combines TRBV6-5 with TRBJ1-2, with D unclear. The V gene lost 6 bases and the J gene lost 2 bases, with 16 bases spanning the gap. Germline V lookup: CDR1 MNHEY, CDR2 SVGAGI. The CDR3 has 15 amino acids. The CDR3 nucleotides read TGTGCCAGCAGCCCCCGGAGGGTTCAGAACTATGGCTACACCTTC. It encodes CASSPRRVQNYGYTF.

This chain's CDR3 is CASSAASGYNEQFF. CDR3 nucleotide sequence: TGCGCCAGCAGTGCGGCTAGCGGCTACAATGAGCAGTTCTTC. This chain uses TRBV10-2 with TRBJ2-1; 7 bases line up with TRBD2. CDR1 is WSHSY, CDR2 SAAADI, per germline. Germline trimming cut 4 bases from V and 3 bases from J; bases unmatched to any gene: 3. This CDR3 has 14 amino acids.

The genes are TRBV19 and TRBJ2-1, with a weak D call TRBD1 (5 bases). V was clipped by 11 bases and J by 6 bases, with 14 bases between them. Germline V gives CDR1 LNHDA, CDR2 SQIVND (reference sequence). The CDR3 covers 12 residues. CDR3 protein: CASKGRSNEQFF. DNA for the CDR3: TGTGCCTCGAAGGGGCGGTCCAATGAGCAGTTCTTC.

V usage is TRBV30 and J usage is TRBJ2-3; perhaps TRBD2 as D (6 bases). The CDR3 extends over 13 amino acids. CDR1 is GTSNPN and CDR2 is SVGIG in the germline V gene (reference sequence). V was pared by 2 bases and J by 8 bases, with 14 bases between. The CDR3 loop reads CAWSPKGTPTQYF. CDR3 sequence (DNA): TGTGCCTGGAGTCCAAAAGGGACTCCTACGCAGTATTTT.

The CDR3 bases are TGTGCCAGCAGTCCCCCCCCGGCTAGCGGGACCTCCTACTTCGACGACATGCAGTATTTT. The encoded protein is CASSPPPASGTSYFDDMQYF. The rearrangement uses TRBV21-1 and TRBJ2-3; the DNA was not used to check the table's D call, TRBD2. TRBV21-1 represents a pseudogene. This CDR3 contains 20 residues.

This chain links TRBV27 with TRBJ1-2; D remains ambiguous. Germline loops: CDR1 MNHEY, CDR2 SMNVEV (reference sequence). CDR3 length: 13 residues. V lost 3 bases and J 2 bases, leaving 7 bases between the germline ends. The CDR3 DNA reads as TGTGCCAGCAGTTTGCACAGCAACTATGGCTACACCTTC. Translating it yields CASSLHSNYGYTF.

The V call is TRBV12-5, the J call TRBJ1-6; D unclear. Germline V lookup: CDR1 LGHNT, CDR2 FRNRAP. This CDR3 has 15 amino acids. Trimming took 0 bases from V and 4 from J, leaving 7 bases between them. CDR3 region: CASGLVQSYNSPLHF. The CDR3 DNA reads TGTGCTAGTGGTTTGGTACAGTCATATAATTCACCCCTCCACTTT. Using reference TRBV12-5 and TRBJ1-6 for the parts outside the CDR3, the full variable domain is DARVTQTPRHKVTEMGQEVTMRCQPILGHNTVFWYRQTMMQGLELLAYFRNRAPLDDSGMPKDRFSAEMPDATLATLKIQPSEPRDSAVYFCASGLVQSYNSPLHFGNGTRLTVT.